A selection of T cell receptor beta chains follows, all from one sample in a study of tissue T cells after allogeneic stem cell transplantation. Sequencing was performed with immunoSEQ multiplex PCR; in TCRdb, only in-frame clones are kept and a portion is missing. This sample yields around 28,000 clones, of which about 85% are seen a single time; less than 4% belongs to the top ten. Sample: blood, taken before transplantation. These receptors all come from a woman aged 18-49 years who later had graft-versus-host disease after an allogeneic stem cell transplant. Both conserved end residues are part of each CDR3. D genes are given only for firm matches. Not all rows give a size; the values are once, few, many and, for expanded clones, a class.

>TRBV6-6|TRBJ2-7|NA|NA
TGTGCCACCGGGGGCGGGGGCTCCTACGAGCAGTACTTC
CATGGGGSYEQYF
>TRBV5-1|TRBJ2-7|NA|NA
TGCGCCAGCAGCTTGGGAGGGACCTACGAGCAGTACTTC
CASSLGGTYEQYF
>TRBV27|TRBJ2-7|TRBD1|NA
TGTGCCAGCAGTTTTGGGACAGGGGGCGTCTACGAGCAGTACTTC
CASSFGTGGVYEQYF
>TRBV27|TRBJ1-4|TRBD1|NA
TGTGCCAGCAGCCCAGGGGGAAAACTGTTTTTT
CASSPGGKLFF
>TRBV29-1|TRBJ1-3|NA|few
TGCAGCGTTGAAGAGACGTCCACCATATATTTT
CSVEETSTIYF
>TRBV6-2/TRBV6-3|TRBJ1-1|NA|NA
TGTGCCAGCAGTTACTCGGACAACACTGAAGCTTTCTTT
CASSYSDNTEAFF
>TRBV20-1|TRBJ2-1|TRBD2|NA
TGCAGTGCTAGTCTTGCTAGCGGGTACAATGAGCAGTTCTTC
CSASLASGYNEQFF
>TRBV6-5|TRBJ1-2|NA|NA
TGTGCCAGCAGTTACTCGGTTGGCCGTTTGGTCTATGGCTACACCTTC
CASSYSVGRLVYGYTF
>TRBV30|TRBJ2-7|NA|NA
TGTGCCTGGAGTGTTGGTAGGGACTACGAGCAGTACTTC
CAWSVGRDYEQYF
>TRBV19|TRBJ1-5|NA|few
TGTGCCAGTAGTAGAGACGGGGGCAATCAGCCCCAGCATTTT
CASSRDGGNQPQHF
>TRBV18|TRBJ1-2|NA|NA
TGTGCCAGCTCACCGGTGGCAGGGTTTGACTATGGCTACACCTTC
CASSPVAGFDYGYTF
>TRBV19|TRBJ2-3|TRBD2|NA
TGTGCCAGTAGTATAGGTAGGAGCGGGAGCGCCGATACGCAGTATTTT
CASSIGRSGSADTQYF
>TRBV6-5|TRBJ1-1|TRBD1|NA
TGTGCCAGCCAAAATTCCGGGACAGGGGGTGAAGCTTTCTTT
CASQNSGTGGEAFF
>TRBV7-9|TRBJ1-2|NA|NA
TGTGCCAGCAGCTTAGGACGGACGTCGTCTATGCGCTACACCTTC
CASSLGRTSSMRYTF
>TRBV7-9|TRBJ2-1|TRBD1|NA
TGTGCCAGCAGCTTAAAATCCGGGACAGGGCGCAATGAGCAGTTCTTC
CASSLKSGTGRNEQFF
>TRBV5-1|TRBJ1-1|TRBD1|NA
TGCGCCAGCAGCGAGGGACAGGGAACGGGCACTGAAGCTTTCTTT
CASSEGQGTGTEAFF
>TRBV10-2|TRBJ1-1|NA|NA
TGCGCCAGCAGTGCAGGGGTAATGAACACTGAAGCTTTCTTT
CASSAGVMNTEAFF
>TRBV9|TRBJ2-6|NA|NA
TGTGCCAGCAGCGTAGTTGGGGGGAGCTCTGGGGCCAACGTCCTGACTTTC
CASSVVGGSSGANVLTF
>TRBV6-4|TRBJ2-2|TRBD1|medium-sized
TGTGCCAGCAGTGAGGGGACAGGGGGCACCGGGGAGCTGTTTTTT
CASSEGTGGTGELFF
>TRBV11-2|TRBJ2-7|NA|medium-sized
TGTGCCAGCAGCTTAGGTCCCCGGGACACAAGAAACTACGAGCAGTACTTC
CASSLGPRDTRNYEQYF
>TRBV18|TRBJ2-5|NA|NA
TGTGCCAGCTCATACCAAGAGACCCAGTACTTC
CASSYQETQYF
>TRBV9|TRBJ2-2|TRBD1|NA
TGTGCCAGCAGCGTAGGAGGGACAGGGTTCACCGGGGAGCTGTTTTTT
CASSVGGTGFTGELFF
>TRBV4-1|TRBJ2-5|TRBD1|NA
TGCGCCAGCAGCCAGAGGACAGGACGGGAGACCCAGTACTTC
CASSQRTGRETQYF
>TRBV7-2|TRBJ1-3|NA|once
TGTGCCAGCAGCTTAGGGCAGAGAAACACCATATATTTT
CASSLGQRNTIYF
>TRBV28|TRBJ2-1|TRBD2|NA
TGTGCCAGCAGCTACCCCAGCGGGGGGCGCTACAATGAGCAGTTCTTC
CASSYPSGGRYNEQFF
>TRBV10-2|TRBJ1-1|NA|once
TGCGCCAGCAAACGGGGGATGATGAACACTGAAGCTTTCTTT
CASKRGMMNTEAFF
>TRBV29-1|TRBJ1-5|TRBD1|few
TGCAGCGTGGGACAGATCGATCAGCCCCAGCATTTT
CSVGQIDQPQHF
>TRBV9|TRBJ1-1|TRBD1|once
TGTGCCAGCAGCCCAGGGGGATTTGACGGCGTTGGTGAAGCTTTCTTT
CASSPGGFDGVGEAFF
>TRBV10-2|TRBJ2-1|TRBD2|NA
TGCGCCAGCAGTAGCGGGAGGGCCGGGTTAGGGGAGCAGTTCTTC
CASSSGRAGLGEQFF
>TRBV29-1|TRBJ2-2|NA|NA
TGCAGCGTCGCCGTTAGGAGCACCGGGGAGCTGTTTTTT
CSVAVRSTGELFF
>TRBV5-1|TRBJ2-7|NA|NA
TGCGCCAGCAGCGGCGGGGGCGCCAGTTACGAGCAGTACTTC
CASSGGGASYEQYF
>TRBV18|TRBJ1-1|NA|NA
TGTGCCAGCTCTTCCCTAGACGGGCCCACTGAAGCTTTCTTT
CASSSLDGPTEAFF
>TRBV5-6|TRBJ1-5|NA|few
TGTGCCAGCAGCCGGGGCGGGCCGGGCAATCAGCCCCAGCATTTT
CASSRGGPGNQPQHF
>TRBV7-9|TRBJ1-3|NA|NA
TGTGCCAGCAGCTTCCCGACTGCTTCTGGAAACACCATATATTTT
CASSFPTASGNTIYF
>TRBV3-1/TRBV3-2|TRBJ1-1|NA|NA
TGTGCCAGCAGCCAAGGGGGGAACACTGAAGCTTTCTTT
CASSQGGNTEAFF
>TRBV7-8|TRBJ2-1|NA|NA
TGTGCCAGCAGCTTAGCGAGGAGCGCAACCTACAATGAGCAGTTCTTC
CASSLARSATYNEQFF
>TRBV20-1|TRBJ2-1|TRBD1|NA
TGCAGTGCTAGTCTGGGGACAGTCCACAATGAGCAGTTCTTC
CSASLGTVHNEQFF
>TRBV24-1|TRBJ2-7|TRBD1|NA
TGTGCCACCAGTGACCCCGGGACAGGGCACGAGCAGTACTTC
CATSDPGTGHEQYF
>TRBV28|TRBJ2-1|NA|NA
TGTGCCAGCAGCCTAACCCCAAGGGATGAGCAGTTCTTC
CASSLTPRDEQFF
>TRBV9|TRBJ2-5|NA|once
TGTGCCAGCAGCGCCGGGAGCGGTATTAACCAAGAGACCCAGTACTTC
CASSAGSGINQETQYF
>TRBV6-5|TRBJ2-3|TRBD2|NA
TGTGCCAGCAGTTACGGGAGCGGGGGGGCAGATACGCAGTATTTT
CASSYGSGGADTQYF
>TRBV7-8|TRBJ1-2|NA|NA
TGTGCCAGCACCGACCGGGACTTCAACTATGGCTACACCTTC
CASTDRDFNYGYTF
>TRBV18|TRBJ1-1|NA|NA
TGTGCCAGCTCACCAAACGGGGGGATAGGTGCTGAAGCTTTCTTT
CASSPNGGIGAEAFF
>TRBV12-2|TRBJ2-3|NA|NA
TGTGCAAGTCGCTCCAAGAGACTAGCGGGAGATTCTTATCGTGGAGATACGCAGTATTTT
CASRSKRLAGDSYRGDTQYF
>TRBV4-3|TRBJ1-1|NA|NA
TGCGCCAGCAGCCAAGGGTTTGTAGGCCACACTGAAGCTTTCTTT
CASSQGFVGHTEAFF
>TRBV5-1|TRBJ2-2|TRBD1|NA
TGCGCCAGCAGCTTGACAGGGGGCAACTTTCCGAACACCGGGGAGCTGTTTTTT
CASSLTGGNFPNTGELFF